Below, 20 T cell receptor beta chains from the same sample are listed, as sequenced in a study of Ad26.COV2.S vaccination and SARS-CoV-2 variants. The repertoire was sequenced with immunoSEQ multiplex PCR; TCRdb's copy has only in-frame clones and lacks some. The table includes hundreds of thousands of clones, around 89% detected once. Described treatment: some 20 received Ad26.COV2.S at low or high dose, single or two shots; about 5 received placebo; per-sample allocation not given. Specimen acquisition occurred on day 63 following the initial vaccine or placebo injection. The source was peripheral blood, collected in a trial of Ad26.COV2.S vaccine versus placebo. The receptors derive from a person aged 18-65 years who received the Ad26.COV2.S COVID-19 vaccine or a placebo.

The rearrangement links TRBV19 to TRBJ1-2; 8 bases are a match to TRBD1. V was clipped by 9 bases and J by 3 bases; unmatched bases: 0. This CDR3 is built from 11 residues. The V gene's germline CDR1 is LNHDA and CDR2 SQIVND (reference sequence). CDR3 sequence reads: CARTGDYGYTF. As DNA, the CDR3 is TGTGCCAGGACAGGGGACTATGGCTACACCTTC. The variable domain in full, with the rest retrieved from reference TRBV19 and TRBJ1-2, is DGGITQSPKYLFRKEGQNVTLSCEQNLNHDAMYWYRQDPGQGLRLIYYSQIVNDFQKGDIAEGYSVSREKKESFPLTVTSAQKNPTAFYLCARTGDYGYTFGSGTRLTVV.

As for this clone: Other DNA sequences in this sample translate to the same CDR3. The chain joins TRBV5-4 to TRBJ2-7; 8 positions match TRBD2. The J segment lost 4 bases and the V segment lost 1 base, leaving 4 bases of the junction unmatched. Germline CDR1 and CDR2: SGHNT and YYREEE (reference sequence). This CDR3 has 14 amino acids. The CDR3 nucleotides are TGTGCCAGCAGCTTGCGGGAGGGGTCATACGAGCAGTACTTC. Amino acid sequence: CASSLREGSYEQYF.

The chain links TRBV7-2 to TRBJ2-5, with 12 bases fitting TRBD2. This CDR3 has 17 residues. J lost 5 bases, V lost 1 base, and 8 bases had no gene match. Germline lookup yields CDR1 SGHTA and CDR2 FQGNSA. CDR3 loop: CASSLGSLAGGSETQYF. For the CDR3, the DNA is TGTGCCAGCAGCTTAGGTAGTCTAGCGGGGGGGTCGGAGACCCAGTACTTC.

This sequence joins TRBV5-4 and TRBJ2-5, with 13 bases aligning to TRBD2. Per germline, CDR1 SGHNT and CDR2 YYREEE (reference sequence). Losses at the gene ends were 5 bases for V and 5 bases for J; bases not matched to a gene: 6. This CDR3 comprises 15 residues. The CDR3 DNA sequence: TGTGCCAGCAGATACGGACTAGCGGGAGCGGAGACCCAGTACTTC. It codes for CASRYGLAGAETQYF.

V and J are TRBV12-3 or TRBV12-4 and TRBJ2-1, with unresolved D. V lost 4 bases and J lost 6, with 7 bases in between. The CDR3 is 12 amino acids. CDR3 coding DNA: TGTGCCAGCAGTTCACCGCCCAATGAGCAGTTCTTC. Its translation is CASSSPPNEQFF.

The rearrangement links TRBV6-1 to TRBJ2-7; D may correspond to TRBD1 or TRBD2 (5 bases each). The V gene lost 2 bases and the J gene lost 3 bases, with 14 bases spanning the gap. The CDR3 contains 15 residues. The germline V gene has CDR1 MNHNS and CDR2 SASEGT. Written as DNA, the CDR3 is TGTGCCAGCAGTGAACCGAGGGGTTTCGGCTACGAGCAGTACTTC. This sequence encodes CASSEPRGFGYEQYF.

The chain employs TRBV27 and TRBJ2-3; a weak D match, TRBD1 (5 bases). Germline CDR1 and CDR2: MNHEY and SMNVEV (reference sequence). V lost 2 bases and J 4 bases, leaving 13 bases between the germline ends. There are 15 residues in the CDR3. The CDR3 DNA is TGTGCCAGCAGTTTAGACGCCAGGGTCCCAGATACGCAGTATTTT. Translation: CASSLDARVPDTQYF.

This clone came up a few times. The chain employs TRBV19 and TRBJ1-5, with D tentatively TRBD1 (5 bases). The CDR3 totals 13 residues. Germline V gene sequence: CDR1 LNHDA, CDR2 SQIVND (reference sequence). With 5 bases removed from V and 3 bases from J, the gap between germline ends came to 8 bases. The CDR3 region is CASSEGNNQPQHF. The CDR3 DNA follows: TGTGCCAGTAGTGAGGGGAACAATCAGCCCCAGCATTTT.

The rearrangement uses TRBV30 and TRBJ1-5; D uncertain. CDR1 is GTSNPN and CDR2 is SVGIG in the germline V gene (reference sequence). V shed 4 bases and J shed 6 bases, with 13 bases lying between them. There are 13 residues in the CDR3. The CDR3 DNA follows: TGTGCCTGGACGGCGGAGGCAGGTCAGCCCCAGCATTTT. Translated: CAWTAEAGQPQHF. The variable domain in full, completed from reference TRBV30 and TRBJ1-5, reads SQTIHQWPATLVQPVGSPLSLECTVEGTSNPNLYWYRQAAGRGLQLLFYSVGIGQISSEVPQNLSASRPQDRQFILSSKKLLLSDSGFYLCAWTAEAGQPQHFGDGTRLSIL.

The V call is TRBV20-1, the J call TRBJ2-7; perhaps TRBD1 as D (6 bases). The V and J ends lost 5 bases and 6 bases respectively, with 11 bases between them. The germline V gene encodes CDR1 DFQATT and CDR2 SNEGSKA (reference sequence). The CDR3 loop spans 11 amino acids. CDR3 sequence: CSAYRVFEQYF. In nucleotides, the CDR3 is TGCAGTGCTTACAGGGTTTTCGAGCAGTACTTC.

The chain couples TRBV7-8 to TRBJ1-1, with a possible D match to TRBD1 (6 bases). There are 13 residues in the CDR3. Trimming removed 1 base from V and 4 bases from J, with 7 bases in between. Germline lookup yields CDR1 SGHVS and CDR2 FQNEAQ. This chain's CDR3 is CASSLGGATEAFF. In nucleotides, the CDR3 is TGTGCCAGCAGCTTAGGGGGGGCCACTGAAGCTTTCTTT.

As to this clone: At one of its ends the junction is not consistent with the germline gene, which may arise from a read error. The chain links TRBV5-4 to TRBJ2-1; D is undetermined. Germline CDR1 reads SGHNT; CDR2 reads YYREEE (reference sequence). The CDR3 runs 15 residues. The CDR3 coding sequence is TGTGCCAGCAGCTTGGGGAGAAACTCCCACAATGAGCAGTTCTTC. Encoded protein: CASSLGRNSHNEQFF.

This clone was counted a few times. The rearrangement joins TRBV6-6 to TRBJ2-6; 10 nucleotides agree with TRBD1. CDR1 is MNHNY and CDR2 is SVGAGI in the germline V gene (reference sequence). The CDR3 covers 17 residues. Trimming at V came to 5 bases and at J to 4 bases, leaving 8 bases not matched to a gene. The CDR3 DNA sequence: TGTGCCAGCAGTCTCGGGACAGGGGCTGGAGGGGCCAACGTCCTGACTTTC. It codes for CASSLGTGAGGANVLTF.

The V call is TRBV5-4, the J call TRBJ1-6, with D tentatively TRBD1 (6 bases). Trimming stripped 3 bases from V and 14 bases from J, with 21 bases between. The CDR3 totals 15 residues. Germline V gene sequence: CDR1 SGHNT, CDR2 YYREEE (reference sequence). CDR3 region: CASSSKDSSLRSLHF. DNA of the CDR3: TGTGCCAGCAGCTCCAAGGACAGTTCCCTTAGGTCCCTCCACTTT.

This chain links TRBV9 with TRBJ2-2; D is possibly TRBD2 (8 bases). The V end lost 3 bases, the J end lost 4 bases, and 16 bases lay between the germline ends. This CDR3 comprises 16 residues. The germline V gene has CDR1 SGDLS and CDR2 YYNGEE. The CDR3 sequence is CASSEGASGFTGELFF. CDR3 sequence (DNA): TGTGCCAGCAGCGAGGGGGCTAGCGGGTTCACCGGGGAGCTGTTTTTT.

The chain uses TRBV10-3 and TRBJ1-1, with 9 bases identical to TRBD1. The CDR3 spans 14 residues. Germline lookup yields CDR1 ENHRY and CDR2 SYGVKD. V shed 10 bases, J shed 4 bases, and the junction held 10 bases outside the gene matches. The CDR3 reads CASLPGTGITEAFF. CDR3 nucleotide sequence: TGTGCCAGCCTCCCCGGGACAGGGATCACTGAAGCTTTCTTT.

This clone occurred a few times. V is TRBV7-6 and J is TRBJ1-4; D call uncertain. V lost 0 bases and J lost 7, with 6 bases in between. The CDR3 totals 13 residues. CDR1 SGHVS and CDR2 FNYEAQ come from the germline V gene. DNA for the CDR3: TGTGCCAGCAGCTTAGCGATGTTTGAAAAACTGTTTTTT. Its translation is CASSLAMFEKLFF.

The sample holds one count of this clone. The V and J genes are TRBV7-2 and TRBJ1-2; D is perhaps TRBD1 (5 bases). V shed 4 bases and J shed 5 bases, with 11 bases lying between them. This CDR3 is 13 amino acids long. Germline CDR1 is SGHTA and CDR2 is FQGNSA. The DNA for the CDR3 is TGTGCCAGCAGCTCGGCAGGGCTATATGGCTACACCTTC. Protein: CASSSAGLYGYTF.

This clone was seen just once. The genes are TRBV2 and TRBJ2-1; possibly TRBD1 or TRBD2 for D (5 bases each). Looked up from germline, CDR1 is SNHLY and CDR2 is FYNNEI. The CDR3 contains 13 residues. V shed 3 bases and J shed 9 bases, with 12 bases lying between them. CDR3 nucleotide sequence: TGTGCCAGCAGTGACGGGGCGGGTACTGAGCAGTTCTTC. It translates to CASSDGAGTEQFF.

This clone was observed a single time. The chain employs TRBV12-3 or TRBV12-4 and TRBJ2-5; no firm D call. V lost 2 bases and J lost 5, with 3 bases in between. This CDR3 is built from 11 residues. The CDR3 reads CASSLFETQYF. DNA for the CDR3: TGTGCCAGCAGTTTATTTGAGACCCAGTACTTC.